These 32 T cell receptor beta chains were sequenced from one sample in a study of metastatic and nonmetastatic thyroid tumors. TCRdb redid the clone calls on the PCR reads using MiXCR. Of approximately 14,000 clones detected, around a third appear once; the ten largest clones hold approximately 11%. Prior to thyroid surgery, none of the patients had received any treatment. Sequencing was performed on tumor tissue. These TCRs come from a male donor with papillary thyroid cancer or a benign thyroid nodule (not recorded which). Some clones in this sample may be carry-over from other donors' samples.

By share, this clone ranks as medium-sized. The chain combines TRBV9 with TRBJ2-2; 7 nucleotides agree with TRBD2. The CDR3 has 14 residues. With V trimmed by 5 bases and J by 2 bases, 3 bases remained unmatched. Germline V gene lookup returns CDR1 SGDLS and CDR2 YYNGEE. This chain's CDR3 is CASRGGTNTGELFF. CDR3 sequence (DNA): TGTGCCAGCAGGGGGGGGACTAACACCGGGGAGCTGTTTTTT.

This chain uses TRBV5-1 with TRBJ2-7; TRBD1 aligns across 9 bases. Unmatched junction bases numbered 5, after V lost 4 bases and J lost 3 bases. The CDR3 has 14 amino acids. Germline-derived CDR1 and CDR2 are SGHRS and YFSETQ. CDR3 sequence (DNA): TGCGCCAGCAGCCAACGGACAGGGGACTACGAGCAGTACTTC. The encoded protein is CASSQRTGDYEQYF.

This clone was seen repeatedly, ten times or more. CDR3 in amino acids: CASSDPGRTTGKLFF. The CDR3 bases are TGCGCCAGCAGCGACCCTGGTCGGACCACGGGGAAACTGTTTTTT. The chain uses TRBV5-1 and TRBJ1-4; D not certain. Germline V gene data show CDR1 as SGHRS and CDR2 as YFSETQ. The CDR3 loop spans 15 amino acids. V dropped 4 bases and J dropped 11 bases, with 21 bases sitting between them.

In its sample, this clone ranks as medium-sized. V usage is TRBV12-3 or TRBV12-4 and J usage is TRBJ1-5; D is unresolved. With 2 bases removed from V and 5 bases from J, the gap between germline ends came to 13 bases. The CDR3 is 15 amino acids. Here the CDR3 DNA reads TGTGCCAGCAGTTTACCTGGCCGCCACGATCAGCCCCAGCATTTT. Encoded protein: CASSLPGRHDQPQHF.

Comments on this clone: At one of its ends the junction is not consistent with the germline gene, which may arise from a read error. The chain couples TRBV20-1 to TRBJ2-3; tentatively, D is TRBD2 (5 bases). CDR1 DFQATT and CDR2 SNEGSKA come from the germline V gene (reference sequence). This CDR3 is built from 15 residues. The DNA for the CDR3 is TGCAGTGCTATACATTTGGCCCGAGGGAACGATAAGCAGTATTTT. Its translation is CSAIHLARGNDKQYF.

Only a few counts were recorded for this clone. V is TRBV27 and J is TRBJ1-4, with a possible D match to TRBD1 (5 bases). The CDR3 contains 15 residues. Trimming took 8 bases from V and 8 from J, leaving 21 bases between them. Germline lookup yields CDR1 MNHEY and CDR2 SMNVEV (reference sequence). The CDR3 region is CASGQAGTFNEKLFF. The CDR3 bases are TGTGCCAGCGGGCAAGCCGGGACTTTCAACGAAAAACTGTTTTTT.

The chain has TRBV28 and TRBJ1-2; 9 bases fit TRBD1. CDR1 and CDR2 (germline): MDHEN, SYDVKM. The V gene end was trimmed by 6 bases and the J gene end by 12 bases; junction bases not matched to a gene: 11. The length of the CDR3 is 13 residues. The CDR3 coding sequence is TGTGCCAGCAGCTCACAAGGGACAGGGTTGGACACCTTC. Protein: CASSSQGTGLDTF.

This clone was seen only a few times. The rearrangement uses TRBV12-3 or TRBV12-4 and TRBJ1-1, with 11 positions matching TRBD1. Trimming removed 1 base from V and 7 bases from J; junction bases left unmatched: 8. The CDR3 runs to 16 residues. The CDR3 DNA follows: TGTGCCAGCAGTTTAGAATTCCGGGACAGGGGGTTTGAAGCTTTCTTT. Translated, it gives CASSLEFRDRGFEAFF.

The chain links TRBV28 to TRBJ1-1, with D unclear. The CDR3 loop spans 14 amino acids. V gave up 5 bases and J gave up 6 bases, with 16 bases separating them. CDR1 is MDHEN, CDR2 SYDVKM, per germline. Here the CDR3 reads CASSPNVRMAEAFF. The CDR3 coding sequence is TGTGCCAGCAGTCCCAACGTGCGGATGGCTGAAGCTTTCTTT.

This clone was observed a few times. The chain links TRBV5-1 to TRBJ1-1, with no clear D. There are 15 residues in the CDR3. V was cut by 0 bases and J by 0 bases, with 9 bases left in between. CDR1 and CDR2 from the germline V gene are SGHRS and YFSETQ. The CDR3 spells CASSLVQGMNTEAFF. CDR3 nucleotides: TGCGCCAGCAGCTTGGTACAAGGAATGAACACTGAAGCTTTCTTT.

This clone was seen a few times. The genes are TRBV28 and TRBJ1-2; 9 bases map to TRBD1. The CDR3 length is 15 residues. The germline V gene encodes CDR1 MDHEN and CDR2 SYDVKM. V was clipped by 7 bases and J by 3 bases; unmatched bases: 9. CDR3 loop: CASMVGQGLDYGYTF. DNA of the CDR3: TGTGCCAGCATGGTGGGACAGGGCTTGGACTATGGCTACACCTTC.

This clone was counted between two and nine times. The chain employs TRBV12-3 or TRBV12-4 and TRBJ2-3; D might be TRBD1 (6 bases). CDR3 length: 16 amino acids. With 4 bases removed from V and 2 bases from J, the gap between germline ends came to 16 bases. CDR3 DNA: TGTGCCAGCAGTTCCCTAACAGGGTCGGCCACAGATACGCAGTATTTT. It encodes CASSSLTGSATDTQYF.

This clone is medium-sized (0.01 to 0.1%) within its sample. This sequence joins TRBV5-1 and TRBJ2-1; no reliable D call. This CDR3 contains 14 residues. CDR1 SGHRS and CDR2 YFSETQ come from the germline V gene. Trimming took off 4 bases at V and 5 bases at J, with 13 bases between the two ends. The CDR3 here is CASSPNQENNEQFF. Here the CDR3 DNA reads TGCGCCAGCAGCCCCAATCAAGAAAACAATGAGCAGTTCTTC.

At least ten counts were recorded for this clone. A read error may account for a junction end that differs from germline. The chain combines TRBV7-6 with TRBJ1-1, with D possibly being TRBD1 (6 bases). CDR3 length: 14 amino acids. The V gene's germline CDR1 is SGHVS and CDR2 FNYEAQ. In DNA form, the CDR3 reads TGTGCCAGCAGCCTAGCCCCAGACAGGATCGAAGCTTTCTTT. Translated: CASSLAPDRIEAFF. Full variable domain (outside the CDR3, taken from reference TRBV7-6 and TRBJ1-1): GAGVSQSPRYKVTKRGQDVALRCDPISGHVSLYWYRQALGQGPEFLTYFNYEAQQDKSGLPNDRFSAERPEGSISTLTIQRTEQRDSAMYRCASSLAPDRIEAFFGQGTRLTVV.

This clone was counted ten times or more. The chain employs TRBV18 and TRBJ2-7, with 8 bases identical to TRBD1. The CDR3 spans 17 residues. The V and J ends lost 4 bases and 3 bases, in that order; junction bases with no gene match: 14. Germline V lookup: CDR1 KGHSH, CDR2 LQKENI. CDR3 bases: TGTGCCAGCTCACAACGGGACAGGACGGAAGGAAACTACGAGCAGTACTTC. It encodes CASSQRDRTEGNYEQYF. The full variable domain, its missing parts supplied by reference TRBV18 and TRBJ2-7, is NAGVMQNPRHLVRRRGQEARLRCSPMKGHSHVYWYRQLPEEGLKFMVYLQKENIIDESGMPKERFSAEFPKEGPSILRIQQVVRGDSAAYFCASSQRDRTEGNYEQYFGPGTRLTVT.

The chain carries TRBV20-1 and TRBJ2-1; the D gene is possibly TRBD1 (5 bases). The ends were cut back, 3 bases at V and 5 bases at J, with 20 bases in the middle. This CDR3 is built from 16 residues. Germline-derived CDR1 and CDR2 are DFQATT and SNEGSKA (reference sequence). DNA for the CDR3: TGCAGTGCTAGTTCCCCACCAAGACAGCAAAACAATGAGCAGTTCTTC. It yields the protein CSASSPPRQQNNEQFF.

This chain joins TRBV20-1 and TRBJ1-6; weak D call: TRBD1 (6 bases). This CDR3 has 12 residues. The V and J ends lost 5 bases and 11 bases respectively, with 13 bases between them. Germline CDR1 DFQATT, CDR2 SNEGSKA (reference sequence). This CDR3 is CSAEEGVPPLHF. CDR3 sequence (DNA): TGCAGTGCTGAGGAGGGGGTCCCACCCCTCCACTTT.

This clone was found many times. The rearrangement uses TRBV20-1 and TRBJ1-2; D gene uncertain. The CDR3 loop spans 12 amino acids. Germline lookup yields CDR1 DFQATT and CDR2 SNEGSKA (reference sequence). Trimming cost V 5 bases and J 8 bases, with 15 bases left between them. Here the CDR3 DNA reads TGCAGTGCTCTTCGGGGAGTCGAAGGCTACACCTTC. This gives the protein CSALRGVEGYTF.

The J gene is TRBJ1-5, the V gene TRBV18; TRBD1 aligns across 7 bases. CDR1 is KGHSH, CDR2 LQKENI, per germline. The CDR3 sequence is 13 residues long. Trimming took 10 bases from V and 5 from J; bases not matched to a gene: 8. The DNA for the CDR3 is TGTGCCATCTTAAGGGACAGAGATCAGCCCCAGCATTTT. It specifies CAILRDRDQPQHF.

Regarding this clone: This may be a read error: a much more frequent sequence differs by one nucleotide. V usage is TRBV9 and J usage is TRBJ2-5; 7 bases fit TRBD1. Germline loops: CDR1 SGDLS, CDR2 YYNGEE. The CDR3 has 15 residues. J lost 5 bases, V lost 3 bases, and 10 bases had no gene match. The CDR3 sequence is CASSDGGQWLETQYF. CDR3 sequence (DNA): TGTGCCAGCAGCGATGGGGGACAGTGGCTTGAGACCCAGTACTTC. The whole variable domain, remainder taken from reference TRBV9 and TRBJ2-5, is DSGVTQTPKHLITATGQRVTLRCSPRSGDLSVYWYQQSLDQGLQFLIQYYNGEERAKGNILERFSAQQFPDLHSELNLSSLELGDSALYFCASSDGGQWLETQYFGPGTRLLVL.

In DNA form, the CDR3 reads TGCGCCAGCAGTGAGACGGTGTCTGAGCAGTTCTTC. It codes for CASSETVSEQFF. This chain joins TRBV10-1 and TRBJ2-1; no firm D call. Deletions cut 2 bases from V and 9 bases from J, with 8 bases between. CDR1 and CDR2 from the germline V gene are WNHNN and SYGVQD (reference sequence). The CDR3 extends over 12 amino acids.

As concerns this clone: The final CDR3 position lacks the conserved phenylalanine or tryptophan, pointing to a likely read error. No DNA is shown, since the ends of the CDR3 on it are uncertain; the CDR3 is the one TCRdb lists. J is TRBJ1-3 and V is TRBV5-1; the D call in the table, TRBD1, was not verified against the DNA. The length of the CDR3 is 16 amino acids, counting both ends. Germline-derived CDR1 and CDR2 are SGHRS and YFSETQ. The CDR3 protein is CASSLAPTQAGNTIYP.

The table lists this clone with a few counts. The V gene is TRBV4-1, the J gene TRBJ1-2; 10 nucleotides line up with TRBD1. CDR3 size: 17 residues. CDR1 and CDR2 (germline): MGHRA, YSYEKL. V was clipped by 1 base and J by 7 bases; unmatched bases: 12. The CDR3 is CASSQVSRGTGAPGYTF. CDR3 DNA sequence: TGCGCCAGCAGCCAAGTTTCCCGAGGGACAGGGGCTCCTGGCTACACCTTC.

This clone turned up a few times. For the CDR3, the DNA is TGTGCCAGCAGTGTCGGTCAAACAGGGGAGCAGTACTTC. Translation: CASSVGQTGEQYF. The rearrangement uses TRBV6-1 and TRBJ2-7; a possible D gene is TRBD1 (6 bases). Germline assignment: CDR1 MNHNS and CDR2 SASEGT. The germline V and J ends were trimmed by 4 bases and 7 bases, with 14 bases remaining between them. The CDR3 runs to 13 residues.

The table lists this clone with many counts. The chain uses TRBV4-2 and TRBJ2-5, with 8 bases aligning to TRBD2. Per germline, CDR1 LGHNA and CDR2 YNFKEQ. The trim removed 0 bases at V and 2 bases at J, leaving 5 bases unmatched. The CDR3 has 16 residues. The DNA of the CDR3 is TGTGCCAGCAGCCAAGATTTCGGGAGGGCTCAAGAGACCCAGTACTTC. Translated: CASSQDFGRAQETQYF.

This clone was detected a few times. The rearrangement joins TRBV28 to TRBJ1-2; no clear D. V lost 3 bases and J 4 bases, leaving 3 bases between the germline ends. The CDR3 length is 11 residues. Germline V gene lookup returns CDR1 MDHEN and CDR2 SYDVKM. The CDR3, as DNA: TGTGCCAGCAGTTTTGGCTATGGCTACACCTTC. It encodes CASSFGYGYTF.

This clone is medium-sized in the sample. V usage is TRBV19 and J usage is TRBJ1-5, with D uncertain. V gave up 5 bases and J gave up 11 bases, with 16 bases separating them. CDR1 and CDR2 (germline): LNHDA, SQIVND (reference sequence). The length of the CDR3 is 13 residues. CDR3 DNA: TGTGCCAGTAGTTCCTCGGCTGCTAGAGCCCAGCATTTT. Its translation is CASSSSAARAQHF.

V and J are TRBV20-1 and TRBJ2-1, with a weak D call TRBD2 (6 bases). V lost 6 bases to trimming and J lost 9 bases, with 27 bases between them. The CDR3 consists of 16 residues. The germline gives CDR1 DFQATT, CDR2 SNEGSKA (reference sequence). The DNA for the CDR3 is TGCAGTGCCTCTAGGGAGGCGGGATTTGGCCCTGTTGAGCAGTTCTTC. It translates to CSASREAGFGPVEQFF.

The chain combines TRBV6-1 with TRBJ1-4; 8 bases align to TRBD1. The CDR3 spans 15 residues. In germline, CDR1 is MNHNS, CDR2 SASEGT. J lost 11 bases, V lost 6 bases, and 14 bases had no gene match. DNA for the CDR3: TGTGCCAGCAGCCCATACGGACAGGGAAGTGACAAACTGTTTTTT. Protein: CASSPYGQGSDKLFF.

In its sample, this clone was seen many times. This rearrangement joins TRBV24-1 to TRBJ2-4, with unresolved D. Germline CDR1 is KGHDR and CDR2 is SFDVKD. The CDR3 length is 14 residues. V lost 2 bases and J 8 bases, leaving 12 bases between the germline ends. CDR3 in DNA: TGTGCCACCAGTGATTCCCAATGGGCGGACATTCAGTACTTC. It specifies CATSDSQWADIQYF.

By frequency in the sample, this clone is medium-sized. V is TRBV5-1 and J is TRBJ1-1; D uncertain. The CDR3 is 16 residues long. Deletions cut 4 bases from V and 1 base from J, with 17 bases between. Germline values: CDR1 SGHRS, CDR2 YFSETQ. CDR3: CASSGRAQVSNTEAFF. Here the CDR3 DNA reads TGCGCCAGCAGCGGGAGGGCCCAAGTATCGAACACTGAAGCTTTCTTT.

Many counts were recorded for this clone. The chain joins TRBV3-1 to TRBJ2-1; D is uncertain. The CDR3 extends over 12 amino acids. Trimming stripped 4 bases from V and 10 bases from J, with 11 bases between. Germline loops: CDR1 LGHDT, CDR2 YNNKEL (reference sequence). The CDR3 protein is CASSPFGNEQFF. The CDR3 coding sequence is TGTGCCAGCAGCCCCTTTGGAAACGAGCAGTTCTTC.